Given below is one TCR beta chain in context. What it binds is not known. V was shortened by 3 bases and J by 1 base, with 8 bases between the two germline ends. The CDR3 has 14 amino acids. TCRdb analysed the reads with MiXCR anew, one entry per CDR3 protein. The sample includes some 920,000 distinct CDR3 sequences, approximately 33% of them seen just once. The sample originates from a study of T cell repertoires in cytomegalovirus infection. About the study: An indication of both CMV infection and matching HLA type came from public TCR beta signatures.

Findings and caveats of the study: There were carriers of CMV plus the relevant HLA, and cumulative public TCR beta family frequency identified them. Dominating the ex vivo response were TCR beta clonotypes that were CMV-specific and HLA-C-restricted.

Sequenced material: cultured CD8+ T cells from PBMCs, taken from culture after CMV antigen stimulation. This sequence originates from a human donor in good health (CMV status not recorded). Some clones in this sample may be carry-over from other donors' samples. The chain uses TRBV12-3 or TRBV12-4 and TRBJ2-3; D call uncertain. The CDR3 bases are TGTGCCAGCAGTTTTATCCGGGGCACAGATACGCAGTATTTT. It translates to CASSFIRGTDTQYF.